The 6 T cell receptor beta chains given below trace back to one sample, sequenced in a study of identical twins. In TCRdb, the 5' RACE reads were re-called with MiXCR into one record per CDR3 protein. The table records approximately 530,000 distinct CDR3 sequences, 20% to 25% of them present only once. These same records also appear under a second study, on yellow fever vaccine responses in identical twins.

The sequenced sample was CD4+ T cells sorted from blood. Receptors were obtained from a woman aged 18-35 years in good health.

This clonotype came up a few times. The gene calls are TRBV6-2 or TRBV6-3 and TRBJ1-6; perhaps TRBD1 as D (5 bases). Trimming stripped 2 bases from V and 9 bases from J, with 11 bases between. This CDR3 has 14 residues. Germline values: CDR1 MNHEY, CDR2 SVGEGT. The CDR3 region is CASSYQGGFSPLHF. The CDR3 region has the DNA TGTGCCAGCAGTTACCAGGGTGGGTTTTCACCCCTCCACTTT.

The chain carries TRBV12-3 or TRBV12-4 and TRBJ2-1, with D perhaps matching TRBD1 or TRBD2 (5 bases each). The CDR3 is 14 residues long. V lost 7 bases and J 2 bases, leaving 12 bases between the germline ends. CDR3 protein: CASTLGVAYNEQFF. The CDR3, as DNA: TGTGCCAGCACCCTGGGGGTCGCCTACAATGAGCAGTTCTTC.

This clonotype appeared once. The chain joins TRBV3-1 to TRBJ2-5; D may be TRBD1 (7 bases). The CDR3 runs 15 residues. Germline CDR1 LGHDT, CDR2 YNNKEL (reference sequence). The germline V and J ends were trimmed by 6 bases and 5 bases, with 19 bases remaining between them. The CDR3 protein is CASSQGDWARETQYF. The CDR3 DNA sequence: TGTGCCAGCAGTCAGGGGGACTGGGCGCGGGAGACCCAGTACTTC.

This clonotype came up a few times. The chain links TRBV4-2 to TRBJ2-3; 10 bases match TRBD2. Per germline, CDR1 LGHNA and CDR2 YNFKEQ. J lost 1 base, V lost 3 bases, and 4 bases had no gene match. The length of the CDR3 is 16 residues. DNA for the CDR3: TGTGCCAGCAGCCAGGAGCGGGGGGGCCGCACAGATACGCAGTATTTT. Protein product: CASSQERGGRTDTQYF.

This clonotype has a handful of counts. The V call is TRBV29-1, the J call TRBJ2-4; 10 nucleotides align to TRBD1. The length of the CDR3 is 13 residues. Per the germline V gene, CDR1 is SQVTM and CDR2 is ANQGSEA. The ends lost 4 bases at V and 5 bases at J; junction bases unmatched: 2. CDR3 loop: CSVGGTGENIQYF. CDR3 nucleotides: TGCAGCGTTGGCGGGACAGGGGAAAACATTCAGTACTTC.

The rearrangement links TRBV5-5 to TRBJ2-7; D is perhaps TRBD1 (5 bases). V dropped 0 bases and J dropped 0 bases, with 19 bases sitting between them. Looked up from germline, CDR1 is SGHKS and CDR2 is YYEKEE (reference sequence). This CDR3 region has 18 residues. CDR3 nucleotide sequence: TGTGCCAGCAGCTTGGATGGGATCCGACAGATAAGCTCCTACGAGCAGTACTTC. Translating gives CASSLDGIRQISSYEQYF.